The 24 T cell receptor beta chains reported below all come from one sample, sequenced in a study of blood T cell repertoires in COVID-19. Assay: immunoSEQ multiplex PCR; the TCRdb copy retains only in-frame clones and omits some. The sample shows about 410,000 clones, about 89% of them seen only once. Sequenced sample: peripheral blood. Every receptor here comes from a woman aged 40 to 50 with COVID-19, enrolled during active disease.

The J gene is TRBJ1-2, the V gene TRBV19; D is ambiguous. V was trimmed by 5 bases and J by 3 bases, leaving 7 bases between them. Germline CDR1 LNHDA, CDR2 SQIVND (reference sequence). The CDR3 runs 12 residues. CDR3 protein: CASSAHDYGYTF. CDR3 DNA: TGTGCCAGTAGTGCACACGACTATGGCTACACCTTC. Full variable domain (missing parts from reference TRBV19 and TRBJ1-2): DGGITQSPKYLFRKEGQNVTLSCEQNLNHDAMYWYRQDPGQGLRLIYYSQIVNDFQKGDIAEGYSVSREKKESFPLTVTSAQKNPTAFYLCASSAHDYGYTFGSGTRLTVV.

The chain employs TRBV18 and TRBJ2-3; 13 nucleotides match TRBD2. The CDR3 contains 16 residues. The germline V gene encodes CDR1 KGHSH and CDR2 LQKENI. With 4 bases clipped from V and 2 bases from J, the junction kept 3 bases outside the gene matches. CDR3 DNA sequence: TGTGCCAGCTCACTCGGACTAGCGGGAGCCACAGATACGCAGTATTTT. The encoded protein is CASSLGLAGATDTQYF.

This clone was seen a few times. The V and J genes are TRBV2 and TRBJ1-6; TRBD1 agrees at 8 bases. This CDR3 has 15 amino acids. Losses at the gene ends were 7 bases for V and 5 bases for J; bases not matched to a gene: 7. Germline CDR1 SNHLY, CDR2 FYNNEI. Here the CDR3 reads CASTSQGQDNSPLHF. DNA of the CDR3: TGTGCCAGCACATCCCAGGGACAGGATAATTCACCCCTCCACTTT.

The V gene is TRBV9, the J gene TRBJ1-6; D ambiguous. This CDR3 region has 15 residues. V shed 0 bases and J shed 4 bases, with 8 bases lying between them. Per the germline V gene, CDR1 is SGDLS and CDR2 is YYNGEE. In DNA form, the CDR3 reads TGTGCCAGCAGCGTAGAAGAACTATATAATTCACCCCTCCACTTT. This gives the protein CASSVEELYNSPLHF.

About this clone: Other DNA sequences within the sample encode an identical CDR3. CDR3 sequence (DNA): TGCGCCAGCAGCTTGGACAGACGCACAGATACGCAGTATTTT. Residues: CASSLDRRTDTQYF. This chain links TRBV5-1 with TRBJ2-3; the D is unclear. The germline gives CDR1 SGHRS, CDR2 YFSETQ. Trimming left V 0 bases short and J 1 base short, with 6 bases between. The CDR3 runs 14 residues.

The chain combines TRBV5-6 with TRBJ1-3, with 7 positions matching TRBD1. This CDR3 has 16 residues. V lost 4 bases to trimming and J lost 3 bases; unmatched junction nucleotides: 10. CDR1 SGHDT and CDR2 YYEEEE come from the germline V gene. The chain's CDR3 is CASSRRRGLVGNTIYF. The CDR3 DNA reads TGTGCCAGCAGCCGACGAAGGGGGCTTGTTGGAAACACCATATATTTT. Variable domain in full (rest from reference TRBV5-6 and TRBJ1-3): DAGVTQSPTHLIKTRGQQVTLRCSPKSGHDTVSWYQQALGQGPQFIFQYYEEEERQRGNFPDRFSGHQFPNYSSELNVNALLLGDSALYLCASSRRRGLVGNTIYFGEGSWLTVV.

V is TRBV7-6 and J is TRBJ2-4; 8 nucleotides line up with TRBD1. V shed 2 bases, J shed 4 bases, and the junction held 7 bases outside the gene matches. There are 16 residues in the CDR3. Germline CDR1 and CDR2: SGHVS and FNYEAQ. In DNA, the CDR3 is TGTGCCAGCAGCTTAACTCGGACAGGGACAAAAAACATTCAGTACTTC. It specifies CASSLTRTGTKNIQYF.

This rearrangement joins TRBV24-1 to TRBJ2-1, with D hard to call. Germline loops: CDR1 KGHDR, CDR2 SFDVKD. This CDR3 has 13 amino acids. Trimming shortened V by 3 bases and J by 5 bases, and 7 bases separated the two germline ends. Here the CDR3 reads CATSDIRDNEQFF. CDR3 coding DNA: TGTGCCACCAGTGATATCCGGGACAATGAGCAGTTCTTC.

The J gene is TRBJ2-3, the V gene TRBV3-1 (or the pseudogene TRBV3-2); D may be TRBD1 (6 bases). This CDR3 contains 14 residues. Trimming cost V 3 bases and J 4 bases, with 11 bases left between them. The germline CDR1 and CDR2 sequences are LGHDT and YNNKEL (reference sequence). This CDR3 is CASSQTQGSDTQYF. The DNA of the CDR3 is TGTGCCAGCAGCCAGACCCAGGGGTCAGATACGCAGTATTTT.

The genes are TRBV5-1 and TRBJ1-5; D is perhaps TRBD1 (5 bases). The CDR3 spans 16 residues. Germline lookup yields CDR1 SGHRS and CDR2 YFSETQ. V lost 4 bases to trimming and J lost 6 bases, with 20 bases between them. CDR3 amino acids: CASSPGAGQGVQPQHF. For the CDR3, the DNA is TGCGCCAGCAGCCCCGGAGCGGGGCAGGGCGTTCAGCCCCAGCATTTT.

CDR3 residues: CASSTDFARKLFF. Written as DNA, the CDR3 is TGTGCCAGCAGTACTGACTTTGCCCGAAAACTGTTTTTT. This chain connects TRBV2 to TRBJ1-4; no definite D call. The CDR3 consists of 13 residues. Germline CDR1 reads SNHLY; CDR2 reads FYNNEI. The V gene lost 5 bases and the J gene lost 10 bases, with 14 bases spanning the gap.

The chain links TRBV18 to TRBJ2-5, with a possible D match to TRBD2 (7 bases). Per germline, CDR1 KGHSH and CDR2 LQKENI. The V and J ends lost 3 bases and 3 bases respectively, with 17 bases between them. The CDR3 is 16 amino acids. CDR3 DNA sequence: TGTGCCAGCTCACCCACGAGCACAGGGAGGGAAGAGACCCAGTACTTC. Translation: CASSPTSTGREETQYF. The full variable domain, its missing parts supplied by reference TRBV18 and TRBJ2-5, is NAGVMQNPRHLVRRRGQEARLRCSPMKGHSHVYWYRQLPEEGLKFMVYLQKENIIDESGMPKERFSAEFPKEGPSILRIQQVVRGDSAAYFCASSPTSTGREETQYFGPGTRLLVL.

This rearrangement joins TRBV6-5 to TRBJ1-4; no firm D call. CDR1 and CDR2 from the germline V gene are MNHEY and SVGAGI. There are 12 residues in the CDR3. Trimming removed 7 bases at V and 5 bases at J, with 8 bases between. The CDR3 region is CASTSPNEKLFF. The DNA of the CDR3 is TGTGCCAGCACTTCCCCGAATGAAAAACTGTTTTTT.

This rearrangement joins TRBV11-2 to TRBJ2-1, with D possibly being TRBD1 (6 bases). V shed 5 bases and J shed 3 bases, with 20 bases lying between them. This CDR3 spans 17 amino acids. Germline CDR1 reads SGHAT; CDR2 reads FQNNGV. In DNA form, the CDR3 reads TGTGCCAGCAGCCGCCGGACAGACCTTAGGGGCTACAATGAGCAGTTCTTC. This sequence encodes CASSRRTDLRGYNEQFF.

This rearrangement joins TRBV5-1 to TRBJ1-3; 10 nucleotides align to TRBD1. Germline CDR1 SGHRS, CDR2 YFSETQ. The CDR3 covers 16 residues. V lost 4 bases, J lost 3 bases, and 7 bases stayed unmatched. This chain's CDR3 is CASSPWGQGNGNTIYF. Written as DNA, the CDR3 is TGCGCCAGCAGCCCATGGGGACAGGGGAATGGAAACACCATATATTTT.

The chain combines TRBV28 with TRBJ2-1; 9 nucleotides agree with TRBD1. Germline CDR1 and CDR2: MDHEN and SYDVKM. After removal of 4 bases from V and 6 bases from J, the junction contained 4 bases not matched to a gene. This CDR3 comprises 14 residues. This chain's CDR3 is CASSSRDRANEQFF. The CDR3, as DNA: TGTGCCAGCAGTTCTAGGGACAGGGCCAATGAGCAGTTCTTC.

The chain uses TRBV7-9 and TRBJ1-6; unclear D gene. From germline, CDR1 is SEHNR and CDR2 FQNEAQ (reference sequence). V shed 5 bases and J shed 7 bases, with 18 bases lying between them. The CDR3 runs to 16 residues. The CDR3 sequence: CASSPPATGLNSPLHF. The CDR3 nucleotides are TGTGCCAGCAGCCCCCCCGCTACGGGGTTGAATTCACCCCTCCACTTT.

This clone showed up just once. The gene calls are TRBV7-2 and TRBJ1-2; D ambiguous. The V gene lost 3 bases and the J gene lost 7 bases, with 18 bases spanning the gap. This CDR3 comprises 15 residues. Germline loops: CDR1 SGHTA, CDR2 FQGNSA. The CDR3 nucleotides read TGTGCCAGCAGCTTTTCGCCGGGGTCACCCGGTGGCTACACCTTC. Amino acid sequence: CASSFSPGSPGGYTF.

The gene calls are TRBV7-9 and TRBJ2-5; D possibly corresponds to TRBD1 (5 bases). The CDR3 is made up of 14 amino acids. Germline V gives CDR1 SEHNR, CDR2 FQNEAQ (reference sequence). Deletions cut 5 bases from V and 9 bases from J, with 19 bases between. The CDR3 bases are TGTGCCAGCAGCGGGGCCCTCCCCGAAGGGGCCCAGTACTTC. It yields the protein CASSGALPEGAQYF.

The genes are TRBV19 and TRBJ2-7, with a tentative D call TRBD1 (7 bases). V lost 5 bases to trimming and J lost 3 bases, with 23 bases between them. The CDR3 contains 17 residues. Germline loops: CDR1 LNHDA, CDR2 SQIVND (reference sequence). Here the CDR3 reads CASSGGTADSWGYEQYF. CDR3 nucleotides: TGTGCCAGTAGTGGAGGGACAGCGGATTCTTGGGGCTACGAGCAGTACTTC.

The rearrangement uses TRBV6-5 and TRBJ2-2; 8 bases agree with TRBD1. Unmatched junction bases numbered 4, after V lost 5 bases and J lost 5 bases. Germline values: CDR1 MNHEY, CDR2 SVGAGI. The CDR3 has 14 residues. CDR3 residues: CASSHTGGTGELFF. CDR3 DNA sequence: TGTGCCAGCAGTCACACAGGGGGTACCGGGGAGCTGTTTTTT.

The chain employs TRBV2 and TRBJ2-2, with 9 bases fitting TRBD2. The germline CDR1 and CDR2 sequences are SNHLY and FYNNEI. V lost 11 bases, J lost 6 bases, and 10 bases stayed unmatched. This CDR3 comprises 14 residues. DNA for the CDR3: TGTGCCGGGGCGCTAGCGGGAACGTCCGGGGAGCTGTTTTTT. Residues: CAGALAGTSGELFF.

The chain has TRBV4-3 and TRBJ2-5, with D perhaps TRBD2 (6 bases). This CDR3 has 15 amino acids. CDR1 LGHNA and CDR2 YSLEER come from the germline V gene. Trimming cost V 0 bases and J 5 bases, with 13 bases left between them. The CDR3 region has the DNA TGCGCCAGCAGCCAAGATCTCCGGAGGGAGGAGACCCAGTACTTC. Translation gives CASSQDLRREETQYF.

The chain uses TRBV28 and TRBJ2-1; D gene uncertain. The CDR3 loop spans 14 amino acids. With 5 bases removed from V and 7 bases from J, the gap between germline ends came to 15 bases. Germline lookup yields CDR1 MDHEN and CDR2 SYDVKM. Here the CDR3 reads CASSPLSPGNEQFF. DNA for the CDR3: TGTGCCAGCAGTCCCCTCTCGCCCGGGAATGAGCAGTTCTTC.